This TCR beta chain was found in a study of cytomegalovirus exposure and HLA in healthy donors. Germline CDR1 and CDR2: SGHVS and FQNEAQ. The CDR3 is made up of 14 amino acids. With V trimmed by 4 bases and J by 4 bases, 3 bases remained unmatched. This clone was seen more than once but under ten times. The PCR made use of 60 Vbeta and 13 Jbeta primers. The assay was immunoSEQ multiplex PCR, and TCRdb's table has in-frame clones only and misses some. The sample has 100,000 to 150,000 clones, 76% seen once. This chain links TRBV7-8 with TRBJ2-3; TRBD1 matches at 9 bases. This receptor was taken from a man between 45 and 60 years old in good health and CMV-seronegative. Sequenced sample: PBMCs. In DNA, the CDR3 is TGTGCCAGCAGCTCGACAGGGGGGCCAGATACGCAGTATTTT. Amino acids: CASSSTGGPDTQYF.